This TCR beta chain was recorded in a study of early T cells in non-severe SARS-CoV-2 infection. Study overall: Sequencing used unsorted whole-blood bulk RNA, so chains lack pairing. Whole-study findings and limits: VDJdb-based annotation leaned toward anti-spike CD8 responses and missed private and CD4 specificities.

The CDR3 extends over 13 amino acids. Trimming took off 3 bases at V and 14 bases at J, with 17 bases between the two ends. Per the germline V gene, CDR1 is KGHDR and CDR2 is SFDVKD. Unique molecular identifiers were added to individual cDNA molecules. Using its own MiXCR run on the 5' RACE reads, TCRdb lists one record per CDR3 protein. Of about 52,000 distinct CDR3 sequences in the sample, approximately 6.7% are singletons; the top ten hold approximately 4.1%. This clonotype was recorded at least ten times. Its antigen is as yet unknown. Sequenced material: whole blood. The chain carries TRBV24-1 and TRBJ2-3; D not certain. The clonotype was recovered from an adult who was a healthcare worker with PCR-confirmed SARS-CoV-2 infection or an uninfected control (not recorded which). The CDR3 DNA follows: TGTGCCACCAGTGATCTAAACACGGCAGTTTTGTATTTT. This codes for CATSDLNTAVLYF.